The T cell receptor beta chain under discussion was sequenced for a study of prognosis after radiotherapy for stage I lung cancer. Across the whole study: Individuals diagnosed with stage I non-small cell lung cancer underwent enrollment between April 2018 and January 2019.

Whole-study results and caveats: Some patients went on to develop distant metastases. Their Shannon entropy after stereotactic body radiation therapy was lower, and its change from baseline was also lower. Patients given stereotactic body radiation therapy showed fewer unique TCR clones afterward, median roughly 10,000 versus 7,000.

The TCR beta CDR3 region was amplified from genomic DNA, with two rounds of multiplex PCR being used for the amplification. Amplification in first-round PCR relied on primers specific to each TRBV and TRBJ gene. TCRdb reanalysed the multiplex PCR reads using MiXCR and keeps one entry per CDR3 protein. Of over 25,000 distinct CDR3 sequences listed, 46% are singletons. The patients, who had no history of other malignancies and had received no prior chemotherapy or radiotherapy, were all found to be node-negative on CT and PET/CT. The CDR3 consists of 14 residues. Germline V gene sequence: CDR1 SGHAT, CDR2 FQNNGV. Concerning this clonotype: The target antigen is unknown. At one boundary the junction diverges from the germline segment, which might be a read error.

The chain couples TRBV11-2 to TRBJ2-7; unclear D gene. The sequence came from a donor aged 50 or older with non-small cell lung cancer. The sample here was PBMCs, taken before or after stereotactic body radiation therapy (not recorded which). The DNA of the CDR3 is TGTGTCAGCAGCTTATATGTCAGAGCCTACGAGCAGTACTTC. This gives the protein CVSSLYVRAYEQYF.